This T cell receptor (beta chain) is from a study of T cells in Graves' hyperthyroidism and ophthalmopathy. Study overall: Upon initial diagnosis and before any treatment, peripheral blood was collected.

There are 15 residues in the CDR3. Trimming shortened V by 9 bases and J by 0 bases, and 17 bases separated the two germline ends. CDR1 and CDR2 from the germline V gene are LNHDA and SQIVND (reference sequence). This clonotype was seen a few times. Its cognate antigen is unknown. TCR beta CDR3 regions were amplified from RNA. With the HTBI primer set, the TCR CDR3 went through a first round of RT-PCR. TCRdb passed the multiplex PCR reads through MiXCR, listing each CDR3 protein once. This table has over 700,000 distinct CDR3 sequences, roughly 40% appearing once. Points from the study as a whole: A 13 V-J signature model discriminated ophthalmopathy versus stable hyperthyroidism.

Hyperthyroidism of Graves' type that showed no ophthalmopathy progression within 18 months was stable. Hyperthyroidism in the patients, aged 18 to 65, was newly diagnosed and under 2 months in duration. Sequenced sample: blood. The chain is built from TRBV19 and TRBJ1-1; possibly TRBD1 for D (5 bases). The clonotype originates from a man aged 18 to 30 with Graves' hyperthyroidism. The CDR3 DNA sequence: TGTGCCAGCAGACAGAATCCATATATGAACACTGAAGCTTTCTTT. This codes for CASRQNPYMNTEAFF.